These T cell receptor beta chains were read from a single sample in a study of graft-versus-host responses after intestinal transplantation. The table came from immunoSEQ multiplex PCR; TCRdb's copy has only in-frame clones and leaves some out. Here the sample spans tens of thousands of clones, under 95% being singletons. The source material was PBMCs, sampled nearly 670 days after intestinal transplant. The receptors shown here come from a human patient who received an intestinal transplant, so some T cells may come from the graft donor. CDR3s leave out the opening cysteine and the closing phenylalanine or tryptophan. Fields, in order: V gene, D gene, CDR3 protein. The D gene is left open where the match is weak.

>TRBV30|-
AWSVLWADEQF
>TRBV5-1|-
ASSMGETSTDTQY
>TRBV7-9|TRBD2
ASSARTSGGRRETQY
>TRBV7-9|TRBD1
ASSLVGQVGYGYT
>TRBV19|-
ASSIDSSYEQY
>TRBV7-2|TRBD2
ASSLTAGVPNEQF
>TRBV5-4|-
ASSLDGNQPQH
>TRBV6-5|TRBD1
ASSSPDRVGYGYT
>TRBV9|TRBD1
ASSSVRDRGRDEQF
>TRBV21-1|-
ASSRALDRPAYEQY
>TRBV19|-
ASSSLVLNTEAF
>TRBV25-1|TRBD2
ASSEHLGERGTDTQY
>TRBV12-2|-
ASRKGDGPNTEAF
>TRBV19|-
ASRDRGGTEAF
>TRBV7-2|TRBD1
ASRPGQIVSTDTQY
>TRBV29-1|-
SVEGSVGATAGNTIY
>TRBV19|-
ASSILRGPQH
>TRBV4-1|TRBD2
ASSLNSGGAGETQY
>TRBV10-2|-
ASIPPPDTEAF
>TRBV6-1|-
ASSEAPPLH
>TRBV30|-
AWSVNAGELF
>TRBV7-2|TRBD2
ASSLGVAGGLAKNIQY
>TRBV25-1|-
ASGEDPLH
>TRBV7-6|TRBD2
ASSLRSSGGSVTDTQY
>TRBV27|-
ASSFPGEETQY
>TRBV30|-
ALARYT